This T cell receptor beta chain was captured in a study of blood T cells in healthy people across ages. Whole-study findings and limits: As naive T cell percentage varied, TCR beta diversity correlated strongly with it.

Concerning this clonotype: Its specificity is unknown.

Then a second PCR, running roughly 7 to 11 cycles, was carried out with a sample-barcoded 5' primer and a J-beta primer mix. With 12 random nucleotides, a template-switch adaptor tagged each individual cDNA molecule. TCRdb independently ran MiXCR on the 5' RACE reads; one entry per CDR3 protein. The table records 630,000 or so distinct CDR3 sequences, approximately 30% of them present only once. Trimming cost V 0 bases and J 4 bases; bases outside gene matches: 4. Germline loops: CDR1 WSHSY, CDR2 SAAADI. The CDR3 runs to 15 residues. The chain links TRBV10-2 to TRBJ1-2; TRBD1 matches at 8 bases. Material for sequencing was blood. The sequence was obtained from a woman older than 75 in good health. CDR3 loop: CASSESGQGLYGYTF. CDR3 DNA sequence: TGCGCCAGCAGTGAGTCTGGACAGGGTCTCTATGGCTACACCTTC.